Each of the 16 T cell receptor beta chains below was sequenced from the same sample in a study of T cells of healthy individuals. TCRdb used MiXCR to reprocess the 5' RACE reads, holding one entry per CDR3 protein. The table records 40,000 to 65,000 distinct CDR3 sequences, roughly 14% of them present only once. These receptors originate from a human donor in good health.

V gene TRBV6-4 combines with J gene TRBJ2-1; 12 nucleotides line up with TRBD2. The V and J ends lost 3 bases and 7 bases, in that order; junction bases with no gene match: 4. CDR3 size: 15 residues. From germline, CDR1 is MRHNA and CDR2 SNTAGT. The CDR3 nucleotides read TGTGCCAGCAGTGAGTCACTAGCGGGGGGAAATGAGCAGTTCTTC. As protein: CASSESLAGGNEQFF.

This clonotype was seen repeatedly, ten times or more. The CDR3 loop is CASNGGPAKNIQYF. Written as DNA, the CDR3 is TGTGCCAGTAATGGGGGGCCAGCCAAAAACATTCAGTACTTC. V is TRBV19 and J is TRBJ2-4; D tentatively reads TRBD1 or TRBD2 (6 bases each). The ends were cut back, 7 bases at V and 0 bases at J, with 10 bases in the middle. Germline lookup yields CDR1 LNHDA and CDR2 SQIVND (reference sequence). The CDR3 is 14 amino acids. The entire variable domain, with the rest obtained from reference TRBV19 and TRBJ2-4, is as follows: DGGITQSPKYLFRKEGQNVTLSCEQNLNHDAMYWYRQDPGQGLRLIYYSQIVNDFQKGDIAEGYSVSREKKESFPLTVTSAQKNPTAFYLCASNGGPAKNIQYFGAGTRLSVL.

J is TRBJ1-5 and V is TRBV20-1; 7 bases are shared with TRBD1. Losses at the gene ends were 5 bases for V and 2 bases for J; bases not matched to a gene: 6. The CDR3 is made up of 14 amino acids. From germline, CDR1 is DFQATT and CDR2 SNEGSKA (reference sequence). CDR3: CSASTGWGNQPQHF. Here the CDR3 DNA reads TGCAGTGCTTCGACAGGGTGGGGCAATCAGCCCCAGCATTTT.

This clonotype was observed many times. The CDR3, as DNA: TGTGCCAGCAGCTTAAACCTGTGGTCGCAAGAGACCCAGTACTTC. Translation: CASSLNLWSQETQYF. This chain links TRBV7-9 with TRBJ2-5, with unresolved D. The length of the CDR3 is 15 residues. Germline CDR1 reads SEHNR; CDR2 reads FQNEAQ (reference sequence). Between the trimmed V and J ends, which lost 2 bases and 2 bases, there was a span of 12 bases. The complete variable domain, with remaining parts taken from reference TRBV7-9 and TRBJ2-5, reads DTGVSQNPRHKITKRGQNVTFRCDPISEHNRLYWYRQTLGQGPEFLTYFQNEAQLEKSRLLSDRFSAERPKGSFSTLEIQRTEQGDSAMYLCASSLNLWSQETQYFGPGTRLLVL.

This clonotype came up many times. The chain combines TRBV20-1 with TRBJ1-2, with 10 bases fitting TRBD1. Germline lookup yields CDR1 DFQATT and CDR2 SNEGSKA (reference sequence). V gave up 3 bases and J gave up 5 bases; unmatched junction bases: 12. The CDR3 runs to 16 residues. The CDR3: CSASRETGGIGYGYTF. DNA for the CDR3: TGCAGTGCTAGTCGGGAGACAGGGGGCATCGGTTATGGCTACACCTTC.

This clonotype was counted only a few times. The CDR3 DNA is TGTGCCAGCAGCCCCCCATTAGCGGGATTGGGTGAGCAGTTCTTC. Translated: CASSPPLAGLGEQFF. V is TRBV6-5 and J is TRBJ2-1, with 8 bases aligning to TRBD2. The junction had 13 bases not matched to a gene; V was cut back by 6 bases and J by 9 bases. The germline V gene has CDR1 MNHEY and CDR2 SVGAGI. The CDR3 extends over 15 amino acids.

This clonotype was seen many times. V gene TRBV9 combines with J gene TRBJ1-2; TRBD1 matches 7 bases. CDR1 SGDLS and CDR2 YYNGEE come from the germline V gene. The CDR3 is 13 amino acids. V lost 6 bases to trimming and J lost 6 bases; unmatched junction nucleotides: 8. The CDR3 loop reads CASTKQGNDGYTF. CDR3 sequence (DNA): TGTGCCAGCACCAAACAGGGGAACGATGGCTACACCTTC.

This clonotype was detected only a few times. CDR3 DNA: TGCGCCAGCAGCTTTAGGCCGGGACTAGCGGGCACAGATACGCAGTATTTT. This codes for CASSFRPGLAGTDTQYF. The chain links TRBV5-1 to TRBJ2-3, with TRBD2 identical over 11 bases. Unmatched junction bases numbered 6, after V lost 2 bases and J lost 1 base. Germline V gives CDR1 SGHRS, CDR2 YFSETQ. The CDR3 extends over 17 amino acids.

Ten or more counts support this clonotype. The CDR3 region has the DNA TGCAGTGCTAGAGATCAGGTCCGGGGCCAAAATCAGCCCCAGCATTTT. It yields the protein CSARDQVRGQNQPQHF. This chain joins TRBV20-1 and TRBJ1-5; perhaps TRBD1 as D (5 bases). Germline CDR1 is DFQATT and CDR2 is SNEGSKA (reference sequence). The CDR3 sequence is 16 residues long. The ends were cut back, 0 bases at V and 4 bases at J, with 16 bases in the middle.

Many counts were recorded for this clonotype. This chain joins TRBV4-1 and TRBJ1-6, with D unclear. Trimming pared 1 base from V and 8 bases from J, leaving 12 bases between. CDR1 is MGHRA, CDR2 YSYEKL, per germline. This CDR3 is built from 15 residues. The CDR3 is CASSQGSRIYSPLHF. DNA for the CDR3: TGCGCCAGCAGCCAAGGGTCCAGGATATATTCACCCCTCCACTTT.

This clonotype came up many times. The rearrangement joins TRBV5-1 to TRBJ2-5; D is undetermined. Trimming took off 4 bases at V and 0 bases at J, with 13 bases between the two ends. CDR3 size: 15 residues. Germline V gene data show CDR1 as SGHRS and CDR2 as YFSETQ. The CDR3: CASSPNSVYQETQYF. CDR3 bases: TGCGCCAGCAGCCCTAACTCGGTGTACCAAGAGACCCAGTACTTC.

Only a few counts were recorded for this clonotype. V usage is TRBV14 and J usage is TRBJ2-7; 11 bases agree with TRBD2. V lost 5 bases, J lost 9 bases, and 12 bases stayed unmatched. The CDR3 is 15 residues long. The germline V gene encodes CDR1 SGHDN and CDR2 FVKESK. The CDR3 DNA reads TGTGCCAGCAGCTCGGCCGGGACTAGCGGTACGAGGCAGTACTTC. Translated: CASSSAGTSGTRQYF.

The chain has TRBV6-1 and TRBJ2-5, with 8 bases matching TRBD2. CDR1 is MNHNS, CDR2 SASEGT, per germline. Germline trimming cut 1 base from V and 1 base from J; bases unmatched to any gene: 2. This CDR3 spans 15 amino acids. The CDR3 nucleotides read TGTGCCAGCAGTGAAGGGGCGGGGGGCCAAGAGACCCAGTACTTC. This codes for CASSEGAGGQETQYF.

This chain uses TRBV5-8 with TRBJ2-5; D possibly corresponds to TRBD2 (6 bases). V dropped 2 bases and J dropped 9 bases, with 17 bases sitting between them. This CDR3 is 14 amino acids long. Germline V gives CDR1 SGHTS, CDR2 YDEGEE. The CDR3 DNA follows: TGTGCCAGCAGCTTTGATGGAGGGCGATCGGCCCAGTACTTC. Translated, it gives CASSFDGGRSAQYF.

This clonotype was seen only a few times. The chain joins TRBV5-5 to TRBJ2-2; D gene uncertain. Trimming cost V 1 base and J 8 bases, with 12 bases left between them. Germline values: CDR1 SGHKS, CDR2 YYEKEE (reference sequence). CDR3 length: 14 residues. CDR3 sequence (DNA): TGTGCCAGCAGCTTGTATGGGGTATCAGGGGAGCTGTTTTTT. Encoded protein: CASSLYGVSGELFF. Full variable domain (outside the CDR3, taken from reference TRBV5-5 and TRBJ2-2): DAGVTQSPTHLIKTRGQQVTLRCSPISGHKSVSWYQQVLGQGPQFIFQYYEKEERGRGNFPDRFSARQFPNYSSELNVNALLLGDSALYLCASSLYGVSGELFFGEGSRLTVL.

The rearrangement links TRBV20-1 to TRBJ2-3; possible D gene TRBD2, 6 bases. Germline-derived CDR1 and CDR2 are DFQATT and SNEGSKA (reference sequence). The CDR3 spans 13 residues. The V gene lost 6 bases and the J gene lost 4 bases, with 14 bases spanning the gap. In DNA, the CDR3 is TGCAGTGCGATCCTTAGCGGAGCAGATACGCAGTATTTT. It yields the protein CSAILSGADTQYF.